This entry lists 6 T cell receptor beta chains sequenced from one sample in a study of CD8+CD57+ T cells in acquired aplastic anemia. For sequencing, patients were chosen who had shown expansion of CD8+CD57+ cells by flow cytometry. Profiling of TCR beta VDJ combinations and CDR3 sequences used genomic DNA as template. TCRdb re-analysed the reads in MiXCR, keeping a single row per CDR3 protein. The sample includes about 470,000 distinct CDR3 sequences, approximately 32% of them seen just once. Sequencing was carried out using sorted CD4+, CD8+, or CD8+CD57+ T cells (not recorded which) from PBMCs. Receptor source: a human donor with aplastic anemia.

The J gene is TRBJ1-2, the V gene TRBV5-1, with 9 nucleotides matching TRBD1. The CDR3 spans 18 residues. The trim removed 0 bases at V and 5 bases at J, leaving 14 bases unmatched. CDR1 and CDR2 (germline): SGHRS, YFSETQ. Here the CDR3 reads CASSLVEATGGTTYGYTF. Here the CDR3 DNA reads TGCGCCAGCAGCTTGGTTGAGGCCACAGGGGGCACAACTTATGGCTACACCTTC.

This clonotype showed up just once. This may arise from a read error, as a much more abundant clone is one base away. The J gene is TRBJ1-2, the V gene TRBV20-1, with 7 bases fitting TRBD1. The germline CDR1 and CDR2 sequences are DFQATT and SNEGSKA (reference sequence). The CDR3 covers 12 residues. CDR3 in amino acids: CGATDRNYGYTF. The CDR3 DNA sequence: TGCGGTGCGACGGACAGGAACTATGGCTACACCTTC.

J is TRBJ2-7 and V is TRBV10-3, with 11 bases identical to TRBD1. The CDR3 consists of 14 residues. Germline values: CDR1 ENHRY, CDR2 SYGVKD. J gave up 3 bases and V 5 bases, and 3 bases lay outside the gene matches. The CDR3 coding sequence is TGTGCCATCAGTTCCGGGACAGGGGGCTACGAGCAGTACTTC. Protein sequence: CAISSGTGGYEQYF.

This clonotype has a handful of counts. This rearrangement joins TRBV9 to TRBJ2-2, with 7 bases aligning to TRBD1. After removal of 3 bases from V and 3 bases from J, the junction contained 8 bases not matched to a gene. The CDR3 totals 16 residues. CDR1 SGDLS and CDR2 YYNGEE come from the germline V gene. CDR3 region: CASSALGQVYTGELFF. The CDR3 DNA follows: TGTGCCAGCAGCGCCTTAGGACAGGTATACACCGGGGAGCTGTTTTTT.

The table lists this clonotype with many counts. The chain employs TRBV19 and TRBJ1-5, with 8 bases lining up with TRBD1. The CDR3 has 13 residues. V lost 9 bases and J lost 5; bases outside the gene matches: 6. In germline, CDR1 is LNHDA, CDR2 SQIVND (reference sequence). The CDR3 spells CASTGQGYQPQHF. CDR3 nucleotides: TGTGCCAGCACCGGACAGGGATATCAGCCCCAGCATTTT.

The chain carries TRBV19 and TRBJ1-6, with a weak D call TRBD1 (5 bases). CDR3 length: 12 residues. CDR1 and CDR2 (germline): LNHDA, SQIVND (reference sequence). V was trimmed by 9 bases and J by 9 bases, leaving 12 bases between them. CDR3 DNA sequence: TGTGCCAGCCATAGGGGACCTTCACCCCTCCACTTT. It yields the protein CASHRGPSPLHF. Using reference TRBV19 and TRBJ1-6 for the parts outside the CDR3, the full variable domain is DGGITQSPKYLFRKEGQNVTLSCEQNLNHDAMYWYRQDPGQGLRLIYYSQIVNDFQKGDIAEGYSVSREKKESFPLTVTSAQKNPTAFYLCASHRGPSPLHFGNGTRLTVT.